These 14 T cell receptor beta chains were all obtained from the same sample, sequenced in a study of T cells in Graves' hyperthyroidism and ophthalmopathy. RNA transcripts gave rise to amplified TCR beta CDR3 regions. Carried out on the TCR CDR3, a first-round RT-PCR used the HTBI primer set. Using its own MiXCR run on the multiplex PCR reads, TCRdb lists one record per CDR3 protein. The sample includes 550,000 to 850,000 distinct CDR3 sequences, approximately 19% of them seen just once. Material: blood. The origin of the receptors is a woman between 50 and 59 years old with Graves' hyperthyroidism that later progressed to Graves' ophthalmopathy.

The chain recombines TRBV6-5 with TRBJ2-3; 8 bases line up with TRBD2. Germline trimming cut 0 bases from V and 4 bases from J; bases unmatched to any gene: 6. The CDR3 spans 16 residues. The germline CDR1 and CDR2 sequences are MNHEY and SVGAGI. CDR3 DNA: TGTGCCAGCAGTTACTCGTCGGGGGGGCCAGCAGATACGCAGTATTTT. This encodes CASSYSSGGPADTQYF.

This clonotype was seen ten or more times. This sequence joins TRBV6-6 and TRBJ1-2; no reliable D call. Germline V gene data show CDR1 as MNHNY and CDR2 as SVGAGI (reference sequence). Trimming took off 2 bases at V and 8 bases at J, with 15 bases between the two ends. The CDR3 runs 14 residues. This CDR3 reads CASSYIADEMGYTF. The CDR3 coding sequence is TGTGCCAGCAGTTACATAGCAGACGAGATGGGCTACACCTTC.

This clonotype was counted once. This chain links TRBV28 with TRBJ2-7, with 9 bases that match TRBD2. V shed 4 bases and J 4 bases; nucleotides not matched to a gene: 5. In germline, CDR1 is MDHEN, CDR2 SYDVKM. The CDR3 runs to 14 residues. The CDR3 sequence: CASSYGTSGYEQYF. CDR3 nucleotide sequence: TGTGCCAGCAGTTACGGTACTAGCGGGTACGAGCAGTACTTC.

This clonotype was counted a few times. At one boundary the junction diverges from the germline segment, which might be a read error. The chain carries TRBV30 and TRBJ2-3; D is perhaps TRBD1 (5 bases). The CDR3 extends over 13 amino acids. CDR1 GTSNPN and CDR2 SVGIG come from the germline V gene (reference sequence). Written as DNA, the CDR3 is TGTGCCTGGAGTGGACAGATCACAGATACGCAGTGTTTT. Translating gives CAWSGQITDTQCF.

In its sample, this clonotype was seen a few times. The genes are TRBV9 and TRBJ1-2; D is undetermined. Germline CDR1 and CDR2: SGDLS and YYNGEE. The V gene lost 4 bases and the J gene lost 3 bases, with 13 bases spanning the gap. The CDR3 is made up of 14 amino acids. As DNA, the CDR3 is TGTGCCAGCAGCATGGGCGAACAAGACTATGGCTACACCTTC. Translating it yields CASSMGEQDYGYTF.

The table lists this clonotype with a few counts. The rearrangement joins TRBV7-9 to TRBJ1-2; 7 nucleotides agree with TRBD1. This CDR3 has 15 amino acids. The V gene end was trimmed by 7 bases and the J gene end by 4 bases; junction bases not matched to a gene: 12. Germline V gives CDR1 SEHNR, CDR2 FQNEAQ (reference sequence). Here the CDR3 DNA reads TGTGCCAGCACCCTAATGGGCCAGGGGGGCTATGGCTACACCTTC. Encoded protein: CASTLMGQGGYGYTF.

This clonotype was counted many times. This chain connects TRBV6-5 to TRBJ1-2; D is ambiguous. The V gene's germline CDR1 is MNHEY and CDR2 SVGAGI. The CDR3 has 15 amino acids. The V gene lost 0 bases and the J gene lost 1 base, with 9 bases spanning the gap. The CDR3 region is CASSYSRPFNYGYTF. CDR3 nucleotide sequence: TGTGCCAGCAGTTACTCCCGGCCTTTTAACTATGGCTACACCTTC.

The CDR3 DNA reads TGTGCCAGCAGTTACTCGGCAGGGGGATTCGGTGGGGCCAACGTCCTGACTTTC. Amino acid sequence: CASSYSAGGFGGANVLTF. The chain recombines TRBV6-5 with TRBJ2-6, with TRBD1 matching over 7 bases. With 0 bases clipped from V and 3 bases from J, the junction kept 8 bases outside the gene matches. The CDR3 consists of 18 residues. Germline CDR1 MNHEY, CDR2 SVGAGI.

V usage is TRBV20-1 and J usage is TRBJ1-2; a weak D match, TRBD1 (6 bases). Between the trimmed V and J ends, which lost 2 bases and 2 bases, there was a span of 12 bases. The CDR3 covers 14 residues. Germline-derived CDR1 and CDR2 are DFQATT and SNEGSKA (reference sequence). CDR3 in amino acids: CSARLRGQNYGYTF. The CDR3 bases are TGCAGTGCTAGACTCCGGGGGCAAAACTATGGCTACACCTTC.

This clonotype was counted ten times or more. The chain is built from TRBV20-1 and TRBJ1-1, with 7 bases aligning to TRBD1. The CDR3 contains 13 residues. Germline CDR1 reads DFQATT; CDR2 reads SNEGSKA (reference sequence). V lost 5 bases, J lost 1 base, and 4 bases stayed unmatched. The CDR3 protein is CSASDRPNTEAFF. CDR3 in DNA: TGCAGTGCTTCGGACAGGCCGAACACTGAAGCTTTCTTT.

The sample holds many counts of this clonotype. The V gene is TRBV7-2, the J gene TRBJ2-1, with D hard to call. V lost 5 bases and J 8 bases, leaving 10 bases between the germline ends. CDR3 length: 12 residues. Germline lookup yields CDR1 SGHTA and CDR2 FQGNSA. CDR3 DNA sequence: TGTGCCAGCAGCATAGTGTGGGATGAGCAGTTCTTC. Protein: CASSIVWDEQFF.

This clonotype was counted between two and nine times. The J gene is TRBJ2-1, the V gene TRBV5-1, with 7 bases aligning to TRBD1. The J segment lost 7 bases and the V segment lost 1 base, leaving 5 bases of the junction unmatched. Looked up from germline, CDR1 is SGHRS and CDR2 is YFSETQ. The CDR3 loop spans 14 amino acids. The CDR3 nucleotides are TGCGCCAGCAGCTTGTTCGAACAGGGGAATGAGCAGTTCTTC. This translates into CASSLFEQGNEQFF.

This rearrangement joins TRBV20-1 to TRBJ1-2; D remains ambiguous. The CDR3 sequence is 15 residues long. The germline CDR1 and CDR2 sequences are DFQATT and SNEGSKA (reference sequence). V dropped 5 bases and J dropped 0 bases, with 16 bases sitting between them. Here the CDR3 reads CSALRRSISNYGYTF. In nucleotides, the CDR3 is TGCAGTGCTCTTAGGCGGTCCATATCTAACTATGGCTACACCTTC.

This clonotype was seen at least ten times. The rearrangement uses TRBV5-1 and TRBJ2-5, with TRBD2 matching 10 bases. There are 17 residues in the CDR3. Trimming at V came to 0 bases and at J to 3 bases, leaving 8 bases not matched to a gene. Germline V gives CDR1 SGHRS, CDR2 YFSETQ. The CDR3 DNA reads TGCGCCAGCAGCTTGGGGGTTAGCGGGGGGCCGGAAGAGACCCAGTACTTC. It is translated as CASSLGVSGGPEETQYF. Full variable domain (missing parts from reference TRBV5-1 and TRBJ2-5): KAGVTQTPRYLIKTRGQQVTLSCSPISGHRSVSWYQQTPGQGLQFLFEYFSETQRNKGNFPGRFSGRQFSNSRSEMNVSTLELGDSALYLCASSLGVSGGPEETQYFGPGTRLLVL.